This TCR beta chain was identified during a study of OX40 agonist ivuxolimab in advanced cancers. Study findings and constraints: In general, CD8+ T cells held more expanded clones than CD4+ did, on average. Clonal expansion from baseline to week 6 occurred in both CD4+ and CD8+ T cells.

With regard to this clone: What it recognizes is unknown.

The germline V gene has CDR1 SGHAT and CDR2 FQNNGV. There are 14 residues in the CDR3. The junction had 1 base not matched to a gene; V was cut back by 4 bases and J by 5 bases. Sequencing used immunoSEQ multiplex PCR; TCRdb keeps in-frame clones, though not all of them. The sample records about 35,000 clones, 65% to 85% being singletons. Sample: CD4+ or CD8+ T cells sorted from blood, taken in a trial of the OX40 agonist ivuxolimab. V and J are TRBV11-2 and TRBJ2-2; 10 bases match TRBD1. The clonotype was recovered from an adult with an advanced solid tumor such as melanoma, head and neck, liver or kidney cancer. In DNA form, the CDR3 reads TGTGCCAGCAGCTCGGACAGGGGGACCGGGGAGCTGTTTTTT. Translating gives CASSSDRGTGELFF. The whole variable domain, remainder taken from reference TRBV11-2 and TRBJ2-2, is EAGVAQSPRYKIIEKRQSVAFWCNPISGHATLYWYQQILGQGPKLLIQFQNNGVVDDSQLPKDRFSAERLKGVDSTLKIQPAKLEDSAVYLCASSSDRGTGELFFGEGSRLTVL.